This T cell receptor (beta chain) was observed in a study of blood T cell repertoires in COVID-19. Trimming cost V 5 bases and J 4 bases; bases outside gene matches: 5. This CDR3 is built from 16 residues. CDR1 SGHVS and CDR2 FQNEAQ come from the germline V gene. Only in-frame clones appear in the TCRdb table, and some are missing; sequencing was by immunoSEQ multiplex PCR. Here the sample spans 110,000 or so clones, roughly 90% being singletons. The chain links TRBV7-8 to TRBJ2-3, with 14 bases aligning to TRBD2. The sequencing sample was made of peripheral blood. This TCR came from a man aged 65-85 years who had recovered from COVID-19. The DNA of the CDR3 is TGTGCCAGCAGCACGGGACTAGCGGGAGTTCCAGATACGCAGTATTTT. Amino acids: CASSTGLAGVPDTQYF. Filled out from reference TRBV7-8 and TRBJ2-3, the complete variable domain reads GAGVSQSPRYKVAKRGQDVALRCDPISGHVSLFWYQQALGQGPEFLTYFQNEAQLDKSGLPSDRFFAERPEGSVSTLKIQRTQQEDSAVYLCASSTGLAGVPDTQYFGPGTRLTVL.